This T cell receptor beta chain derives from a study of T cell repertoires in cytomegalovirus infection. Background on the study: CMV infection together with matching HLA type was indicated by public TCR beta signatures.

About this clonotype itself: The antigen is not known.

Trimming removed 7 bases from V and 9 bases from J, with 17 bases in between. The length of the CDR3 is 13 residues. CDR1 and CDR2 from the germline V gene are MNHNY and SVGAGI (reference sequence). MiXCR, run by TCRdb on the reads, gives a single entry per CDR3 protein. The data hold around 800,000 distinct CDR3 sequences, with over 25% observed a single time. This chain joins TRBV6-6 and TRBJ2-3, with D unresolved. The TCR comes from a human donor in good health (CMV status not recorded). Some clones in this sample may be carry-over from other donors' samples. The sample consisted of cultured CD8+ T cells from PBMCs, taken from culture after CMV antigen stimulation. Written as DNA, the CDR3 is TGTGCCAGCACCTATGGTGTAGTGGACACGCAGTATTTT. As protein: CASTYGVVDTQYF.